This T cell receptor (beta chain) was recorded in a study of Graves' ophthalmopathy and Graves' hyperthyroidism. Study summary: Peripheral blood was gathered at first diagnosis, ahead of any treatment whatsoever. General observations from the study: Most expanded clonotypes in thyroid above 0.001 frequency also showed up in blood.

Amplified material comprised TCR beta CDR3 regions derived from RNA transcripts. Second-round multiplex PCR came after first-round RT-PCR with HTBI primers. TCRdb fed the multiplex PCR reads into MiXCR, producing one record per CDR3 protein. This table has around 400,000 distinct CDR3 sequences, roughly 21% appearing once. Hyperthyroidism patients, all newly diagnosed, had under 2 months' duration and ages of 18 to 65. As the starting material, over 9 ml of fresh peripheral blood yielded the PBMCs. This clonotype has ten or more counts. The antigen is not known. The clonotype comes from a woman between 18 and 29 years old with stable Graves' hyperthyroidism. The sample comprised peripheral blood.

The CDR3, as DNA: TGTGCCATCAGACTAGCGGGAGGCGTAGACACCGGGGAGCTGTTTTTT. It encodes CAIRLAGGVDTGELFF. V is TRBV10-3 and J is TRBJ2-2, with 12 bases matching TRBD2. Looked up from germline, CDR1 is ENHRY and CDR2 is SYGVKD. V trimming: 6 bases; J trimming: 3 bases; junction bases outside the gene matches: 5. The CDR3 is 16 residues long.